This entry lists 27 T cell receptor beta chains sequenced from one sample in a study of shared clonotypes between healthy human individuals. Libraries were prepared by immunoSEQ multiplex PCR; TCRdb keeps only in-frame clonotypes and omits some of them. The sample comprises fewer than 550,000 clones, 75% to 80% of which are singletons, and around 12% rests with the top ten. The specimen sequenced was PBMCs. Every receptor here comes from a woman between 35 and 50 years old in good health. Some clones in this sample may be carry-over from other donors' samples.

The chain employs TRBV27 and TRBJ2-1; TRBD2 matches 11 bases. Germline CDR1 MNHEY, CDR2 SMNVEV (reference sequence). The V segment lost 3 bases and the J segment 5 bases; nucleotides outside the gene matches: 6. This CDR3 spans 16 amino acids. DNA for the CDR3: TGTGCCAGCAGTTTCCTAGCGGGAGGACTTAACAATGAGCAGTTCTTC. Its protein product is CASSFLAGGLNNEQFF.

At least ten counts were recorded for this clone. The V gene is TRBV7-2, the J gene TRBJ2-1, with 9 bases identical to TRBD1. The CDR3 consists of 15 residues. Trimming cost V 4 bases and J 3 bases; bases outside gene matches: 4. Germline CDR1 SGHTA, CDR2 FQGNSA. CDR3 region: CASSSMTGGYNEQFF. In DNA, the CDR3 is TGTGCCAGCAGCTCAATGACAGGGGGCTACAATGAGCAGTTCTTC.

This sequence joins TRBV30 and TRBJ1-2; no reliable D call. The V and J ends lost 5 bases and 0 bases respectively, with 4 bases between them. CDR3 length: 11 residues. Germline-derived CDR1 and CDR2 are GTSNPN and SVGIG (reference sequence). The CDR3 loop reads CAWGTNYGYTF. The CDR3 DNA reads as TGTGCCTGGGGGACTAACTATGGCTACACCTTC.

The chain carries TRBV27 and TRBJ1-5; 7 bases map to TRBD1. The CDR3 consists of 13 residues. After removal of 5 bases from V and 6 bases from J, the junction contained 4 bases not matched to a gene. The V gene's germline CDR1 is MNHEY and CDR2 SMNVEV (reference sequence). The DNA for the CDR3 is TGTGCCAGCAGTGAGAGACAGGGTCAGCCCCAGCATTTT. Translating gives CASSERQGQPQHF.

This clone was observed a handful of times. The rearrangement uses TRBV5-1 and TRBJ1-1; weak D call: TRBD1 (5 bases). Germline V gene sequence: CDR1 SGHRS, CDR2 YFSETQ. The CDR3 has 15 residues. V lost 4 bases and J lost 6, with 19 bases in between. CDR3 in DNA: TGCGCCAGCAGCGTCGACAGCCCACGGACCGCTGAAGCTTTCTTT. Translation gives CASSVDSPRTAEAFF. Full variable domain (remainder filled in from reference TRBV5-1 and TRBJ1-1): KAGVTQTPRYLIKTRGQQVTLSCSPISGHRSVSWYQQTPGQGLQFLFEYFSETQRNKGNFPGRFSGRQFSNSRSEMNVSTLELGDSALYLCASSVDSPRTAEAFFGQGTRLTVV.

The CDR3 sequence: CASSRQGAEDYGYTF. Here the CDR3 DNA reads TGTGCCAGCTCACGACAGGGGGCAGAGGACTATGGCTACACCTTC. V is TRBV18 and J is TRBJ1-2; 10 positions match TRBD1. Germline loops: CDR1 KGHSH, CDR2 LQKENI. V gave up 4 bases and J gave up 3 bases; unmatched junction bases: 5. CDR3 length equals 15 residues.

About this clone: The junction and the germline gene differ at one end; a read error may be behind it. The V call is TRBV7-7, the J call TRBJ2-1; D call uncertain. Per the germline V gene, CDR1 is SSHAT and CDR2 is FNYEAQ (reference sequence). CDR3 size: 14 residues. The CDR3 region has the DNA TGTGCTAGCAGCCATGATATTGGGATGGGTGAGCAGTTCTTC. Residues: CASSHDIGMGEQFF.

In its sample, this clone was seen once. The chain carries TRBV5-1 and TRBJ2-1; 14 bases agree with TRBD2. The CDR3 covers 15 residues. The J segment lost 8 bases and the V segment lost 4 bases, leaving 5 bases of the junction unmatched. Germline values: CDR1 SGHRS, CDR2 YFSETQ. The CDR3 DNA follows: TGCGCCAGCAGCCCGGGACTAGCGGGAGTGGATGAGCAGTTCTTC. Its translation is CASSPGLAGVDEQFF.

The rearrangement links TRBV28 to TRBJ2-5, with D perhaps being TRBD1 or TRBD2 (5 bases each). Germline V lookup: CDR1 MDHEN, CDR2 SYDVKM. Deletions cut 3 bases from V and 5 bases from J, with 10 bases between. The CDR3 runs 13 residues. In DNA form, the CDR3 reads TGTGCCAGCAGTTTTGTAGGGGAGGAGACCCAGTACTTC. Translated, it gives CASSFVGEETQYF.

This clone was observed a single time. The rearrangement uses TRBV7-8 and TRBJ2-1; D unresolved. The germline V gene has CDR1 SGHVS and CDR2 FQNEAQ. The CDR3 runs to 12 residues. V was clipped by 5 bases and J by 8 bases, with 10 bases between them. The CDR3 region is CASSTSLDEQFF. The CDR3 coding sequence is TGTGCCAGCAGCACCTCTCTAGATGAGCAGTTCTTC.

The chain uses TRBV7-2 and TRBJ1-4; TRBD1 matches at 7 bases. This CDR3 contains 16 residues. J gave up 0 bases and V 3 bases, and 4 bases lay outside the gene matches. Germline V gene sequence: CDR1 SGHTA, CDR2 FQGNSA. DNA for the CDR3: TGTGCCAGCAGCTTGGGACAGAGAGCAACTAATGAAAAACTGTTTTTT. Translation: CASSLGQRATNEKLFF.

This chain links TRBV14 with TRBJ2-3; 10 bases line up with TRBD1. The CDR3 covers 17 residues. From germline, CDR1 is SGHDN and CDR2 FVKESK. J gave up 2 bases and V 2 bases, and 7 bases lay outside the gene matches. CDR3 protein: CASSQMPGQGDTDTQYF. As DNA, the CDR3 is TGTGCCAGCAGCCAAATGCCCGGACAGGGGGACACAGATACGCAGTATTTT.

The rearrangement uses TRBV18 and TRBJ2-1, with 10 bases fitting TRBD2. Germline V gene data show CDR1 as KGHSH and CDR2 as LQKENI. The CDR3 has 16 amino acids. The V and J ends lost 0 bases and 5 bases, in that order; junction bases with no gene match: 4. DNA for the CDR3: TGTGCCAGCTCACCACCGTTAGGACTAGCGGACAATGAGCAGTTCTTC. It codes for CASSPPLGLADNEQFF.

CDR3 residues: CATSVRATKNIQYF. Here the CDR3 DNA reads TGTGCCACCAGCGTGCGGGCCACCAAAAACATTCAGTACTTC. The chain carries TRBV15 and TRBJ2-4, with a possible D match to TRBD2 (5 bases). The CDR3 extends over 14 amino acids. Trimming took off 5 bases at V and 2 bases at J, with 10 bases between the two ends. Per the germline V gene, CDR1 is LNHNV and CDR2 is YYDKDF (reference sequence).

The rearrangement joins TRBV5-1 to TRBJ2-3; 7 bases agree with TRBD1. The CDR3 spans 14 residues. Trimming took 5 bases from V and 0 from J; bases not matched to a gene: 3. Germline V lookup: CDR1 SGHRS, CDR2 YFSETQ. CDR3 DNA: TGCGCCAGCAGTGGGACAGTCAGCACAGATACGCAGTATTTT. Translating gives CASSGTVSTDTQYF.

This rearrangement joins TRBV11-2 to TRBJ2-1; perhaps D is TRBD1 or TRBD2 (5 bases each). V was shortened by 1 base and J by 6 bases, with 10 bases between the two germline ends. This CDR3 region has 14 residues. Germline CDR1 is SGHAT and CDR2 is FQNNGV. This CDR3 reads CASSLGRGPNEQFF. CDR3 coding DNA: TGTGCCAGCAGCTTAGGTCGGGGACCCAATGAGCAGTTCTTC. The full variable domain, its missing parts supplied by reference TRBV11-2 and TRBJ2-1, is EAGVAQSPRYKIIEKRQSVAFWCNPISGHATLYWYQQILGQGPKLLIQFQNNGVVDDSQLPKDRFSAERLKGVDSTLKIQPAKLEDSAVYLCASSLGRGPNEQFFGPGTRLTVL.

The V and J genes are TRBV5-4 and TRBJ2-3, with 8 positions matching TRBD2. This CDR3 region has 15 residues. V trimming: 3 bases; J trimming: 3 bases; junction bases outside the gene matches: 6. Germline CDR1 SGHNT, CDR2 YYREEE (reference sequence). The CDR3 nucleotides are TGTGCCAGCAGCTCAAAGCGGGAGAGGACAGATACGCAGTATTTT. The encoded protein is CASSSKRERTDTQYF.

Of note for this clone: An end of the junction differs from the germline gene, which may be a read error. This chain joins TRBV27 and TRBJ1-5, with TRBD1 matching over 8 bases. The CDR3 sequence is 15 residues long. CDR1 MNHEY and CDR2 SMNVEV come from the germline V gene (reference sequence). CDR3 nucleotide sequence: TGTGCCAGCAGTTTATCCTCAGGGGGCAACCAGCCCCAGCATTTT. This gives the protein CASSLSSGGNQPQHF.

This clone was found once. This chain connects TRBV9 to TRBJ2-1; possible D gene TRBD2, 6 bases. Trimming shortened V by 0 bases and J by 4 bases, and 14 bases separated the two germline ends. Per germline, CDR1 SGDLS and CDR2 YYNGEE. The CDR3 is 16 amino acids. The DNA for the CDR3 is TGTGCCAGCAGCGTAGAAAGGGGAGGCGGGTACAATGAGCAGTTCTTC. Translating gives CASSVERGGGYNEQFF. Based on the CDR3 plus reference TRBV9 and TRBJ2-1, the full variable domain is DSGVTQTPKHLITATGQRVTLRCSPRSGDLSVYWYQQSLDQGLQFLIQYYNGEERAKGNILERFSAQQFPDLHSELNLSSLELGDSALYFCASSVERGGGYNEQFFGPGTRLTVL.

Comments on this clone: This sample also contains other DNA sequences that code for the same CDR3. The CDR3 region has the DNA TGTGCCAGCTCACCATCTGGAGATACGCAGTATTTT. This gives the protein CASSPSGDTQYF. The chain recombines TRBV18 with TRBJ2-3; no reliable D call. V lost 2 bases and J 5 bases, leaving 5 bases between the germline ends. Germline CDR1 is KGHSH and CDR2 is LQKENI. There are 12 residues in the CDR3.

Note on this clone: A much larger clone lies one base from this, so it may be a read error. The chain uses TRBV6-5 and TRBJ1-4, with 8 bases aligning to TRBD1. Germline V gene sequence: CDR1 MNHEY, CDR2 SVGAGI. This CDR3 region has 14 residues. The CDR3 nucleotides are TGTTCCAGCAGCCGAGGACAGGGAGGGGAAAAACTGTTTTTT. This sequence encodes CSSSRGQGGEKLFF.

The rearrangement joins TRBV30 to TRBJ2-3; 8 bases align to TRBD1. The germline V gene encodes CDR1 GTSNPN and CDR2 SVGIG (reference sequence). V dropped 5 bases and J dropped 2; count of bases not matched to a gene: 3. CDR3 length: 13 residues. CDR3 coding DNA: TGTGCCTGGCGGGACAGGTTCACAGATACGCAGTATTTT. Amino acids: CAWRDRFTDTQYF.

The rearrangement joins TRBV30 to TRBJ2-1; D might be TRBD1 (6 bases). V was trimmed by 4 bases and J by 9 bases, leaving 10 bases between them. The CDR3 is made up of 11 amino acids. Germline V CDR1 and CDR2: GTSNPN, SVGIG (reference sequence). The CDR3 sequence is CAWMWGLEQFF. The CDR3 nucleotides are TGTGCCTGGATGTGGGGGCTTGAGCAGTTCTTC.

This sequence joins TRBV10-3 and TRBJ2-2, with a possible D match to TRBD2 (6 bases). This CDR3 is built from 15 residues. CDR1 and CDR2 from the germline V gene are ENHRY and SYGVKD. V lost 10 bases, J lost 0 bases, and 15 bases lay in between. For the CDR3, the DNA is TGTGCCACCTTAGCGGTTCTTGCGAACACCGGGGAGCTGTTTTTT. It codes for CATLAVLANTGELFF.

The chain recombines TRBV25-1 with TRBJ2-3; D possibly corresponds to TRBD2 (6 bases). Germline loops: CDR1 MGHDK, CDR2 SYGVNS. Trimming removed 10 bases at V and 6 bases at J, with 14 bases between. The CDR3 contains 12 residues. This CDR3 is CATQLGRDTQYF. For the CDR3, the DNA is TGTGCCACCCAATTGGGGAGGGATACGCAGTATTTT.

Here the CDR3 DNA reads TGTGCCAGTAGACCAGCCCGCCAAACTAATGAAAAACTGTTTTTT. Translation gives CASRPARQTNEKLFF. The genes are TRBV19 and TRBJ1-4, with D hard to call. The V gene lost 6 bases and the J gene lost 1 base, with 12 bases spanning the gap. Germline V gene data show CDR1 as LNHDA and CDR2 as SQIVND (reference sequence). The CDR3 has 15 amino acids.

As for this clone: Other DNA variants within this sample encode the same CDR3. This chain links TRBV5-1 with TRBJ2-2; no clear D gene. The germline CDR1 and CDR2 sequences are SGHRS and YFSETQ. V gave up 0 bases and J gave up 1 base, with 7 bases separating them. CDR3 length: 15 residues. The CDR3 reads CASSLGTQNTGELFF. CDR3 bases: TGCGCCAGCAGCTTGGGTACGCAGAACACCGGGGAGCTGTTTTTT.